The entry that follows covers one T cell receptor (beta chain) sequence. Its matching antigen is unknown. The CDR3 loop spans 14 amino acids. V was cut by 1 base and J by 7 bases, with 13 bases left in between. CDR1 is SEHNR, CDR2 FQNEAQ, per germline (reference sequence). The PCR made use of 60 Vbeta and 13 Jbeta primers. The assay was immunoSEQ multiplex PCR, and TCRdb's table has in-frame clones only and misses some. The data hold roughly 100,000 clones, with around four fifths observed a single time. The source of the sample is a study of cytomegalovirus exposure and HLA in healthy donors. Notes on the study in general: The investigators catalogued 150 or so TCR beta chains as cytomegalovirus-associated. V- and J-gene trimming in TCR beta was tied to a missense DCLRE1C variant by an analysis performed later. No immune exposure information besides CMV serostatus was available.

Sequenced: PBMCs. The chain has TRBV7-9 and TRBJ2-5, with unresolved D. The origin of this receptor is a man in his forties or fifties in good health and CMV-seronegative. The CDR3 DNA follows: TGTGCCAGCAGCTTAGAACTTACCCGCCCGACCCAGTACTTC. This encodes CASSLELTRPTQYF.